What follows is one T cell receptor beta chain and its context. Its matching antigen is unknown. At collection, donors were nominally healthy, but unrecorded immune exposures were probable. The entry originates in a study of cytomegalovirus exposure and HLA in healthy donors. Study-wide findings and caveats: Later analysis identified around 15,000 TCR beta sequences associated with HLA alleles, using a false discovery rate threshold of 0.05.

PCR primers comprised 60 Vbeta and 13 Jbeta primers. Sequencing used immunoSEQ multiplex PCR; TCRdb keeps in-frame clones, though not all of them. In total, the table holds some 130,000 clones. Germline CDR1 is SNHLY and CDR2 is FYNNEI. V was shortened by 8 bases and J by 4 bases, with 15 bases between the two germline ends. CDR3 length equals 14 residues. The source of this sequence is a man between 18 and 29 years old in good health and CMV-seronegative. The sample taken for sequencing was PBMCs. The V and J genes are TRBV2 and TRBJ1-5; weak D call: TRBD1 (5 bases). The CDR3 loop reads CASGGTLPNQPQHF. CDR3 nucleotides: TGTGCCAGCGGAGGGACTTTACCAAATCAGCCCCAGCATTTT.